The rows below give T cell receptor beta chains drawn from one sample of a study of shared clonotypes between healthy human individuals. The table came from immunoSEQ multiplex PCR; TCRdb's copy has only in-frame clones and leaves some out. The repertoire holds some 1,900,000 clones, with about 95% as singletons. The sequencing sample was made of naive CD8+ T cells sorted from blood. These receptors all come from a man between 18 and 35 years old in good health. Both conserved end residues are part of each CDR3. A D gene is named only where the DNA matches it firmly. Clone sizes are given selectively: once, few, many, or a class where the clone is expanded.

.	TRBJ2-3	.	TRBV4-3	TGCGCCAGCAGCCAAGATGGGGCCGGGGCTGGCACAGATACGCAGTATTTT	CASSQDGAGAGTDTQYF
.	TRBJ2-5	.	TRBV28	TGTGCCAGCACCGATCAGCAAGAGACCCAGTACTTC	CASTDQQETQYF
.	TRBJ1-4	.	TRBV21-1	TGTGCCAGCAGCAAAGGGACGGGACAGGGGAATGAAAAACTGTTTTTT	CASSKGTGQGNEKLFF
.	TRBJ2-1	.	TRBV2	TGTGCCAGCAGTGTCGGGACACCCAACGCTTTGGACAATGAGCAGTTCTTC	CASSVGTPNALDNEQFF
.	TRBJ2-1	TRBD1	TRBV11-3	TGTGCCAGCAGCCTTAGTCCCCGCGGGACAGGGGGAGATGAGCAGTTCTTC	CASSLSPRGTGGDEQFF
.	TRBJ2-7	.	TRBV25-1	TGTGCCAGCAGCGACAGCTACGAGCAGTACTTC	CASSDSYEQYF
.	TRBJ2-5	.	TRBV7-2	TGTGCCAGCAGCCCAGCGGAGACCCAGTACTTC	CASSPAETQYF
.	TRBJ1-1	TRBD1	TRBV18	TGTGCCAGCTCATCCGGGACAGGGATAGCCGACACTGAAGCTTTCTTT	CASSSGTGIADTEAFF
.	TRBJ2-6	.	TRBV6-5	TGTGCCAGCAGTTACTCGGGTGGCCCTGGGGCCAACGTCCTGACTTTC	CASSYSGGPGANVLTF
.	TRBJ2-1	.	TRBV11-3	TGTGCCAGCAGCGCGACGTACAATGAGCAGTTCTTC	CASSATYNEQFF
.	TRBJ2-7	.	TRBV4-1	TGCGCCAGCAGCCCTCCCGGACAGTCTCTTGAGCAGTACTTC	CASSPPGQSLEQYF
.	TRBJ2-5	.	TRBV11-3	TGTGCCAGCAGCTTAAGAGGGGACCCGGAGACCCAGTACTTC	CASSLRGDPETQYF
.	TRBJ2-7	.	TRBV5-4	TGTGCCAGCAGCCCCGGACTAAGCTTGGTATCATTC	CASSPGLSLVSF
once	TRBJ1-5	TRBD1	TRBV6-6	TGTGCCAGCAGTTACCCCGGGGGACAGGTCAATCAGCCCCAGCATTTT	CASSYPGGQVNQPQHF
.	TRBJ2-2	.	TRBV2	TGTGCCAGCAAGGACGTTAACACCGGGGAGCTGTTTTTT	CASKDVNTGELFF
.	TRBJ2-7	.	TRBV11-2	TGTGCCAGCAGCTTCGGTGGGACGGTCTACGAGCAGTACTTC	CASSFGGTVYEQYF
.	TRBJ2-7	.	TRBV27	TGTGCCAGCAGGAATCAGTACGAGCAGTACTTC	CASRNQYEQYF
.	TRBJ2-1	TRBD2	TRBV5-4	TGTGCCAGCAGCTCCGGGACTAGCGACAATGAGCAGTTCTTC	CASSSGTSDNEQFF
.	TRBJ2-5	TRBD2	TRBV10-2	TGCGCCAGCAGCCTGACTAGCGTACAAGAGACCCAGTACTTC	CASSLTSVQETQYF
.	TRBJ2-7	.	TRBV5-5	TGTGCCAGCAGCTTGGCCGAAAGCCTCTCCTACGAGCAGTACTTC	CASSLAESLSYEQYF
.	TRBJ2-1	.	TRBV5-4	TGTGCCAGCAGCTTACAGAATGAGCAGTTCTTC	CASSLQNEQFF
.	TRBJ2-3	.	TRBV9	TGTGCCAGCAGCGTAGCGGGGGCAGGGCCCACAGATACGCAGTATTTT	CASSVAGAGPTDTQYF
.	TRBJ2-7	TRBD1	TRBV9	TGTGCCAGCAGCCCCTCCGGGACAGCCCGCTACGAGCAGTACTTC	CASSPSGTARYEQYF
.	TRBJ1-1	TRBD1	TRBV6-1	TGTGCCAGCTCCCGTGGACAGGGTACTACTGAAGCTTTCTTT	CASSRGQGTTEAFF
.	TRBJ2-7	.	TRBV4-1	TGCGCCAGCAGCCAAGTTGACGGGGGCTCCTACGAGCAGTACTTC	CASSQVDGGSYEQYF
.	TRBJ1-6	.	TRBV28	TGTGCCAGCAGTTTGTCCGGGTTGGGTTCACCCCTCCACTTT	CASSLSGLGSPLHF
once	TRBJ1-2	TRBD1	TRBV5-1	TGCGCCAGCAGCTGGACAGGGGGCAATGGCTACACCTTC	CASSWTGGNGYTF
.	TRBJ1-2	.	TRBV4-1	TGCGCCAGCAGCCCCGTGCAGAGTAACTATGGCTACACCTTC	CASSPVQSNYGYTF
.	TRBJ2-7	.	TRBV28	TGTGCCAGCAGTCGACCTGGGGGTGACGCGCCCTACGAGCAGTACTTC	CASSRPGGDAPYEQYF
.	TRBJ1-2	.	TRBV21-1	TGTGCCAGCAGCAAAGAGGTTTTAGGGGGTTCCCCCAACTATGGCTACACCTTC	CASSKEVLGGSPNYGYTF
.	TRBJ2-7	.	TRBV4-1	TGCGCCAGCAGCCAAGTGACAGGAACCTACGAGCAGTACTTC	CASSQVTGTYEQYF